Each of the 8 T cell receptor beta chains below was sequenced from the same sample in a study of cytomegalovirus exposure and HLA in healthy donors. In the PCR, 60 Vbeta and 13 Jbeta primers were used. The repertoire was sequenced with immunoSEQ multiplex PCR; TCRdb's copy has only in-frame clones and lacks some. The table shows around 120,000 clones, with less than 85% occurring only once. Sequencing was carried out using PBMCs. These receptors originate from a man aged 50-59 years in good health and CMV-seropositive.

V is TRBV5-1 and J is TRBJ2-7, with 9 bases identical to TRBD2. The CDR3 is made up of 18 amino acids. Germline V lookup: CDR1 SGHRS, CDR2 YFSETQ. J gave up 3 bases and V 2 bases, and 15 bases lay outside the gene matches. CDR3: CASSFTDSGGRAYYEQYF. CDR3 coding DNA: TGCGCCAGCAGCTTCACCGACAGCGGGGGGAGAGCGTACTACGAGCAGTACTTC.

The genes are TRBV19 and TRBJ2-1; tentative D call: TRBD1 (5 bases). Germline V gives CDR1 LNHDA, CDR2 SQIVND (reference sequence). V dropped 3 bases and J dropped 7 bases, with 16 bases sitting between them. The CDR3 contains 15 residues. The CDR3 protein is CASSMAGPTTNEQFF. The CDR3 DNA is TGTGCCAGTAGTATGGCAGGGCCCACGACGAATGAGCAGTTCTTC.

The chain uses TRBV6-1 and TRBJ1-4, with 8 bases fitting TRBD1. This CDR3 region has 14 residues. J was trimmed by 7 bases and V by 4 bases; bases with no gene match: 5. The V gene's germline CDR1 is MNHNS and CDR2 SASEGT. The CDR3 nucleotides read TGTGCCAGCAGTGGACAGGGGATAAGTGAAAAACTGTTTTTT. Its translation is CASSGQGISEKLFF.

This clone occurred once. The J gene is TRBJ2-5, the V gene TRBV15; D gene uncertain. V lost 0 bases and J 7 bases, leaving 9 bases between the germline ends. The germline CDR1 and CDR2 sequences are LNHNV and YYDKDF (reference sequence). This CDR3 has 13 amino acids. The CDR3 sequence: CATSRDPVGTQYF. CDR3 nucleotide sequence: TGTGCCACCAGCAGAGATCCGGTCGGGACCCAGTACTTC.

The rearrangement joins TRBV28 to TRBJ2-1; D uncertain. Trimming shortened V by 6 bases and J by 5 bases, and 5 bases separated the two germline ends. The CDR3 extends over 11 amino acids. Germline V gene data show CDR1 as MDHEN and CDR2 as SYDVKM. CDR3 sequence (DNA): TGTGCCAGCAGGAGAGACAATGAGCAGTTCTTC. Translation gives CASRRDNEQFF.

This clone was seen a few times. V usage is TRBV18 and J usage is TRBJ2-5, with TRBD2 as a possible D gene (6 bases). Germline CDR1 reads KGHSH; CDR2 reads LQKENI. The CDR3 spans 15 residues. V lost 3 bases, J lost 5 bases, and 16 bases lay in between. The CDR3 DNA sequence: TGTGCCAGCTCACCGCCGAGCGGGCAGTTTGAGACCCAGTACTTC. Translation: CASSPPSGQFETQYF.

Concerning this clone: Different DNA sequences within this sample yield the same CDR3. The V and J genes are TRBV4-1 and TRBJ1-4; D is unclear. Deletions cut 0 bases from V and 0 bases from J, with 8 bases between. Germline assignment: CDR1 MGHRA and CDR2 YSYEKL. The CDR3 runs to 16 residues. CDR3 nucleotides: TGCGCCAGCAGCCAAGATCTGGGAGCAACTAATGAAAAACTGTTTTTT. Amino acids: CASSQDLGATNEKLFF.

In DNA form, the CDR3 reads TGTGCCAGTAGTTTGGGACTTACTCTTAGCTACGAGCAGTACTTC. Its protein is CASSLGLTLSYEQYF. The rearrangement joins TRBV19 to TRBJ2-7, with D perhaps matching TRBD2 (6 bases). Trimming shortened V by 5 bases and J by 3 bases, and 17 bases separated the two germline ends. CDR1 is LNHDA, CDR2 SQIVND, per germline (reference sequence). The CDR3 contains 15 residues.